Below, 14 T cell receptor beta chains from the same sample are listed, as sequenced in a study of blood T cells in healthy people across ages. For the second PCR, which ran for about 6 to 12 cycles, a sample-barcoded 5' primer and a J-beta primer mix were used. Each CDR3 protein is one row after TCRdb ran MiXCR on the 5' RACE reads. The table shows hundreds of thousands of distinct CDR3 sequences, with roughly 50% occurring only once. The source material was blood. The receptors were gathered from a man aged 40-49 years in good health.

The rearrangement links TRBV28 to TRBJ2-5; tentatively, D is TRBD2 (5 bases). The DNA end is a closer match to TRBJ2-7, so the J assignment may be wrong. The germline gives CDR1 MDHEN, CDR2 SYDVKM. The CDR3 loop spans 14 amino acids. The CDR3 DNA reads as TGTGCCAGCAGTTCACGACTAACTAGCTACGAGCAGTACTTC. Protein product: CASSSRLTSYEQYF.

This chain links TRBV24-1 with TRBJ2-5, with 8 bases aligning to TRBD2. In germline, CDR1 is KGHDR, CDR2 SFDVKD. There are 15 residues in the CDR3. The junction had 6 bases not matched to a gene; V was cut back by 3 bases and J by 4 bases. The CDR3 coding sequence is TGTGCCACCAGTGATGGTGCGGGAGGTTTAGAGACCCAGTACTTC. Its protein product is CATSDGAGGLETQYF.

This chain links TRBV9 with TRBJ1-2; TRBD1 might be the D (5 bases). Trimming shortened V by 3 bases and J by 5 bases, and 14 bases separated the two germline ends. Per the germline V gene, CDR1 is SGDLS and CDR2 is YYNGEE. This CDR3 has 14 amino acids. Written as DNA, the CDR3 is TGTGCCAGCAGCGCGACAGCTATCCTTTATGGCTACACCTTC. It encodes CASSATAILYGYTF.

This chain joins TRBV5-1 and TRBJ2-7; TRBD1 is a possible D gene (6 bases). V was shortened by 6 bases and J by 2 bases, with 12 bases between the two germline ends. The V gene's germline CDR1 is SGHRS and CDR2 YFSETQ. The CDR3 length is 13 residues. The CDR3 sequence: CASNPDSAYEQYF. The CDR3 DNA is TGCGCCAGCAACCCGGACAGTGCCTACGAGCAGTACTTC.

The rearrangement uses TRBV7-7 and TRBJ2-7, with TRBD1 matching 9 bases. Germline assignment: CDR1 SSHAT and CDR2 FNYEAQ (reference sequence). V was clipped by 5 bases and J by 3 bases; unmatched bases: 8. The CDR3 spans 15 residues. The CDR3 DNA reads TGTGCCAGCAGCCCGGGGACAGGGTTGTACTACGAGCAGTACTTC. Its translation is CASSPGTGLYYEQYF.

V is TRBV14 and J is TRBJ1-1, with 9 bases aligning to TRBD1. This CDR3 is 18 amino acids long. V lost 4 bases to trimming and J lost 1 base; unmatched junction nucleotides: 13. Germline V gives CDR1 SGHDN, CDR2 FVKESK. The CDR3 reads CASSPQRPGQGTNTEAFF. The CDR3 region has the DNA TGTGCCAGCAGCCCTCAAAGACCGGGACAGGGAACGAACACTGAAGCTTTCTTT.

This chain uses TRBV7-2 with TRBJ2-5, with 9 bases matching TRBD1. Germline V gene lookup returns CDR1 SGHTA and CDR2 FQGNSA. CDR3 length: 15 amino acids. V lost 1 base to trimming and J lost 5 bases; unmatched junction nucleotides: 5. The CDR3 DNA sequence: TGTGCCAGCAGCTTAGGGGACAGGGACTGGGAGACCCAGTACTTC. Protein: CASSLGDRDWETQYF.

CDR3 nucleotide sequence: TGTGCCAGCAGTTTAGCGGGCCTCAATTGGGGAAATGAGCAGTTCTTC. This gives the protein CASSLAGLNWGNEQFF. This chain connects TRBV12-3 or TRBV12-4 to TRBJ2-1; no firm D call. The ends were cut back, 0 bases at V and 7 bases at J, with 16 bases in the middle. There are 16 residues in the CDR3.

The chain has TRBV12-3 or TRBV12-4 and TRBJ2-7; the match to TRBD1 covers 7 bases. This CDR3 contains 12 residues. The V and J ends lost 5 bases and 5 bases, in that order; junction bases with no gene match: 3. The CDR3 loop reads CASSDRVHEQYF. The DNA for the CDR3 is TGTGCCAGCAGTGACAGGGTCCACGAGCAGTACTTC.

This clonotype appeared a single time. V is TRBV2 and J is TRBJ1-2; D call uncertain. The germline gives CDR1 SNHLY, CDR2 FYNNEI. The CDR3 spans 18 residues. V was pared by 6 bases and J by 5 bases, with 28 bases between. The CDR3 is CASRGAFPVVGPIYGYTF. The CDR3 coding sequence is TGTGCCAGCAGGGGTGCGTTTCCAGTGGTTGGACCTATATATGGCTACACCTTC.

This rearrangement joins TRBV5-4 to TRBJ2-1; D may be TRBD2 (6 bases). V lost 3 bases and J lost 0, with 13 bases in between. This CDR3 has 16 residues. Germline lookup yields CDR1 SGHNT and CDR2 YYREEE (reference sequence). The CDR3 DNA sequence: TGTGCCAGCAGCTCTAATAGCGGAAGCTCCTACAATGAGCAGTTCTTC. Protein: CASSSNSGSSYNEQFF.

This clonotype was picked up a small number of times. The rearrangement uses TRBV14 and TRBJ2-7; D perhaps matches TRBD2 (5 bases). V gave up 1 base and J gave up 2 bases, with 15 bases separating them. The CDR3 consists of 16 residues. CDR1 is SGHDN, CDR2 FVKESK, per germline. CDR3 sequence reads: CASSQVYGIRPYEQYF. DNA of the CDR3: TGTGCCAGCAGCCAAGTGTACGGGATCCGCCCCTACGAGCAGTACTTC.

This clonotype was seen once. CDR3 sequence: CSASGQPYEQYF. CDR3 nucleotide sequence: TGCAGTGCTAGTGGCCAGCCCTACGAGCAGTACTTC. The chain is built from TRBV20-1 and TRBJ2-7, with D unresolved. In germline, CDR1 is DFQATT, CDR2 SNEGSKA (reference sequence). Trimming cost V 3 bases and J 2 bases, with 8 bases left between them. The CDR3 spans 12 residues.

The chain joins TRBV9 to TRBJ1-5; perhaps TRBD1 as D (5 bases). The V and J ends lost 4 bases and 3 bases respectively, with 14 bases between them. The germline gives CDR1 SGDLS, CDR2 YYNGEE. The CDR3 totals 15 residues. For the CDR3, the DNA is TGTGCCAGCAGCCCAGGGATGTATACCAATCAGCCCCAGCATTTT. This translates into CASSPGMYTNQPQHF.